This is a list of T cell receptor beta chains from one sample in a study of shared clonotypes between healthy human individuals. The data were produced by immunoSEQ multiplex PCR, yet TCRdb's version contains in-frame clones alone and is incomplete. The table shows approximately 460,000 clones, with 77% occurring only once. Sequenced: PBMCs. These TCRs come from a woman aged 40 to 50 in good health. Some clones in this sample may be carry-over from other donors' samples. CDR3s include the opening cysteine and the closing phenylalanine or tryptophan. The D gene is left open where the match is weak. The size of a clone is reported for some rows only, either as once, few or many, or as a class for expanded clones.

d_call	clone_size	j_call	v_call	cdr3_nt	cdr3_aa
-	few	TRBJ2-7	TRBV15	TGTGCCACCAGCAGAGGCACGGACAGAACCTACGAGCAGTACTTC	CATSRGTDRTYEQYF
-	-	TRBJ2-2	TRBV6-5	TGTGCCAGCAGTAGAATAGACGACACCGGGGAGCTGTTTTTT	CASSRIDDTGELFF
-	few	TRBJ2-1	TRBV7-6	TGTGCCAGCAGCTACACCGCCGGCCGCTCCTACAATGAGCAGTTCTTC	CASSYTAGRSYNEQFF
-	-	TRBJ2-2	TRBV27	TGTGCCAGCAGTTTATACAGGGACACCGGGGAGCTGTTTTTT	CASSLYRDTGELFF
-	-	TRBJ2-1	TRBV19	TGTGCCAGTATGGCGGGTGGCTGGGGGTCTCTTGGGCAGTTCTTC	CASMAGGWGSLGQFF
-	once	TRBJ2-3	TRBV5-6	TGTGCCAGCAGCTTGGAACGGCTAGCCGCAGATACGCAGTATTTT	CASSLERLAADTQYF
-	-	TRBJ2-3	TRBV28	TGTGCCAGCAGCTCAGACAGGATAGGAGATACGCAGTATTTT	CASSSDRIGDTQYF
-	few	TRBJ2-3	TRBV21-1	TGTGCCAGCAGCCGCGTCCTAAGAATCGGCACAGATACGCAGTATTTT	CASSRVLRIGTDTQYF
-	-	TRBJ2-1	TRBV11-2	TGTGCCAGCAGCCGAGGGACCTACTTGGATGAGCAGTTCTTC	CASSRGTYLDEQFF
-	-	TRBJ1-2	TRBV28	TGTGCCAGCAACATCCTGGGTAATGGCTACACCTTC	CASNILGNGYTF
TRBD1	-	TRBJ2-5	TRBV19	TGTGCCGTGACAGGGGGCGTTGGGGAGACCCAGTACTTC	CAVTGGVGETQYF
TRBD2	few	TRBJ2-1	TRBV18	TGTGCCAGCTCACCACCGCAAGGGACTAGCGGGAGTTATGAGCAGTTCTTC	CASSPPQGTSGSYEQFF
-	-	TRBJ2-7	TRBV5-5	TGTGCCAGCAGCTTGACCCCAGGGAGGTTTGAGCAGTACTTC	CASSLTPGRFEQYF
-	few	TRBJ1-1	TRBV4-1	TGCGCCAGCAGCCTACAGGGAGGGGGCACTGAAGCTTTCTTT	CASSLQGGGTEAFF
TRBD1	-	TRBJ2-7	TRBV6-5	TGTGCCAGCAGCCGAGACAGGGTACCTGCGAACGAGCAGTACTTC	CASSRDRVPANEQYF
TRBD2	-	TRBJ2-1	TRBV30	TGTGCCTGCCAAGGGACTAGCGGGACTTACAATGAGCAGTTCTTC	CACQGTSGTYNEQFF